The following is a T cell receptor beta chain sequence with its context. Sequencing was performed with immunoSEQ multiplex PCR; in TCRdb, only in-frame clones are kept and a portion is missing. Among tens of thousands of clones listed, more than 85% were seen once. These data belong to a study of T cell changes during pregnancy in multiple sclerosis. V shed 4 bases and J shed 4 bases, with 13 bases lying between them. CDR3 length: 14 residues. The germline V gene has CDR1 SEHNR and CDR2 FQNEAQ (reference sequence). The rearrangement uses TRBV7-9 and TRBJ1-2; D remains unclear. The source was CD8+ T cells from peripheral blood mononuclear cells, collected in the third trimester of pregnancy. This receptor was identified in a female donor with multiple sclerosis, enrolled in a pregnancy study. CDR3 DNA: TGTGCCAGCAGCTCCCCGGGCGGGATCTATGGCTACACCTTC. It encodes CASSSPGGIYGYTF.